The clone carrying this TCR beta chain came up many times. The time point here: patch test 1, 2 weeks after DPC sensitization. Indicated treatment: therapeutic diphenylcyclopropenone sensitization with weekly scalp DPC. The CDR3 loop spans 12 amino acids. V dropped 6 bases and J dropped 8 bases, with 11 bases sitting between them. Original handling: Counting gave a median of around 90,000 TCRs per sample, with values ranging from 23,224 to 690,600. One entry per CDR3 protein results from TCRdb running MiXCR on the RACE reads. In this record, the V and J calls reflect TCRdb's handling and not the investigators' own analysis. The sample has approximately 350,000 distinct CDR3 sequences; roughly 6.9% are singletons. This specimen belongs to a study of human T cells and chemical hapten exposure. Study-wide context: Sensitization employed 2% DPC on about 2 cm by about 2 cm of upper inner arm skin.

V is TRBV12-3 or TRBV12-4 and J is TRBJ2-1, with D possibly being TRBD2 (5 bases). The clonotype originates from a woman in her late teens or twenties with alopecia areata. Some clones in this sample may be carry-over from other donors' samples. The sequencing used whole blood, collected in connection with sensitization to the hapten diphenylcyclopropenone (DPC). Here the CDR3 reads CASSRTVDEQFF. The CDR3 nucleotides are TGTGCCAGCAGCCGGACTGTAGATGAGCAGTTCTTC.